The 27 T cell receptor beta chains listed next were all sequenced from one sample in a study of T cells after yellow fever vaccination. Via MiXCR, TCRdb re-called the 5' RACE reads, giving one row per CDR3 protein. The data contain some 240,000 distinct CDR3 sequences, 5.2% of them singletons. Sequencing used CD4+ T cells sorted from PBMCs, obtained on the day of the yellow fever booster vaccination. These TCRs come from a man aged 18 to 30 who received the YFV17D yellow fever vaccine.

This clonotype was detected ten times or more. The chain recombines TRBV25-1 with TRBJ1-2, with 10 bases aligning to TRBD1. CDR1 and CDR2 (germline): MGHDK, SYGVNS. The trim removed 8 bases at V and 6 bases at J, leaving 6 bases unmatched. The CDR3 extends over 13 amino acids. The CDR3 nucleotides are TGTGCCAGCCAGACAGGGGGCGGTCATGGCTACACCTTC. Protein sequence: CASQTGGGHGYTF.

V is TRBV4-1 and J is TRBJ2-7, with TRBD1 matching 8 bases. Trimming removed 4 bases from V and 3 bases from J; junction bases left unmatched: 2. The CDR3 spans 13 residues. Germline V gene lookup returns CDR1 MGHRA and CDR2 YSYEKL. The CDR3 protein is CASSRGQDYEQYF. For the CDR3, the DNA is TGCGCCAGCAGCCGGGGACAGGACTACGAGCAGTACTTC.

This clonotype was found a few times. V gene TRBV6-2 or TRBV6-3 combines with J gene TRBJ1-5; maybe TRBD1 (5 bases). V lost 6 bases and J 7 bases, leaving 16 bases between the germline ends. The CDR3 runs to 14 residues. Germline lookup yields CDR1 MNHEY and CDR2 SVGEGT. For the CDR3, the DNA is TGTGCCAGCAGCCCGTCTTGGGGGAGGCAGCCCCAGCATTTT. This encodes CASSPSWGRQPQHF.

V gene TRBV6-5 combines with J gene TRBJ2-7; TRBD2 matches 12 bases. The CDR3 is 16 residues long. CDR1 is MNHEY and CDR2 is SVGAGI in the germline V gene. The junction had 2 bases not matched to a gene; V was cut back by 0 bases and J by 2 bases. The CDR3 is CASSYSPSGGAYEQYF. In nucleotides, the CDR3 is TGTGCCAGCAGTTACTCCCCTAGCGGGGGGGCCTACGAGCAGTACTTC.

This clonotype was picked up many times. The CDR3 DNA is TGCGCCAGCAGCCCCAGAGTGTCGGGGGGAGCTTACGAGCAGTACTTC. It encodes CASSPRVSGGAYEQYF. This chain connects TRBV4-1 to TRBJ2-7; 7 nucleotides match TRBD2. The CDR3 covers 16 residues. Losses at the gene ends were 4 bases for V and 4 bases for J; bases not matched to a gene: 13. Germline CDR1 reads MGHRA; CDR2 reads YSYEKL.

This clonotype was counted only a few times. V usage is TRBV20-1 and J usage is TRBJ1-2; TRBD1 aligns across 7 bases. This CDR3 spans 14 amino acids. Germline loops: CDR1 DFQATT, CDR2 SNEGSKA (reference sequence). V was clipped by 7 bases and J by 5 bases; unmatched bases: 13. The CDR3 nucleotides read TGCAGTGTCCCCCCAGGGACAGCCTTTTATGGCTACACCTTC. The encoded protein is CSVPPGTAFYGYTF.

This clonotype has ten or more counts. The chain links TRBV19 to TRBJ1-2, with D maybe TRBD1 (6 bases). Germline assignment: CDR1 LNHDA and CDR2 SQIVND (reference sequence). CDR3 size: 12 residues. Trimming stripped 6 bases from V and 3 bases from J, with 8 bases between. CDR3 loop: CASRPGDYGYTF. The CDR3 DNA reads as TGTGCCAGTAGACCAGGGGACTATGGCTACACCTTC.

The chain combines TRBV4-3 with TRBJ1-4; D is undetermined. The CDR3 covers 15 residues. Germline V gene sequence: CDR1 LGHNA, CDR2 YSLEER. The germline V and J ends were trimmed by 0 bases and 10 bases, with 15 bases remaining between them. The CDR3 loop is CASSQDLRTPGKLFF. DNA for the CDR3: TGCGCCAGCAGCCAAGATTTGCGGACGCCAGGAAAACTGTTTTTT.

V usage is TRBV5-1 and J usage is TRBJ2-3, with TRBD1 as a possible D gene (8 bases). Trimming left V 4 bases short and J 4 bases short, with 19 bases between. Germline V CDR1 and CDR2: SGHRS, YFSETQ. CDR3 length: 16 amino acids. The CDR3 nucleotides are TGCGCCAGCAGCCGGGGGGCAGGGGGCGCCCCAGATACGCAGTATTTT. Translating gives CASSRGAGGAPDTQYF.

The gene calls are TRBV14 and TRBJ1-5; D is undetermined. CDR3 length: 13 residues. The germline gives CDR1 SGHDN, CDR2 FVKESK. Trimming removed 2 bases at V and 9 bases at J, with 11 bases between. In DNA, the CDR3 is TGTGCCAGCAGCCAATCCCGGGGTACGCCCCAGCATTTT. It codes for CASSQSRGTPQHF.

This clonotype was counted at least ten times. The chain has TRBV5-1 and TRBJ2-3, with D perhaps TRBD2 (6 bases). Trimming took off 0 bases at V and 5 bases at J, with 16 bases between the two ends. This CDR3 region has 16 residues. Germline V gene data show CDR1 as SGHRS and CDR2 as YFSETQ. CDR3: CASSLGSRGSGDTQYF. The CDR3 DNA reads TGCGCCAGCAGCTTGGGCTCGCGGGGTAGTGGAGATACGCAGTATTTT.

This clonotype was detected ten times or more. The CDR3: CATSRDRAVYEQYV. The CDR3, as DNA: TGTGCCACCAGCAGAGATCGCGCCGTTTACGAGCAGTACGTC. The rearrangement links TRBV15 to TRBJ2-7; the D is unclear. This CDR3 comprises 14 residues. The germline gives CDR1 LNHNV, CDR2 YYDKDF (reference sequence). V was pared by 0 bases and J by 4 bases, with 10 bases between.

The gene calls are TRBV5-1 and TRBJ2-6; the D gene could be TRBD1 or TRBD2 (5 bases each). V was clipped by 0 bases and J by 0 bases, with 7 bases between them. The CDR3 contains 16 residues. CDR1 SGHRS and CDR2 YFSETQ come from the germline V gene. DNA of the CDR3: TGCGCCAGCAGCTTGGCGGGGCTCTCTGGGGCCAACGTCCTGACTTTC. Its translation: CASSLAGLSGANVLTF. The complete variable domain, with remaining parts taken from reference TRBV5-1 and TRBJ2-6, reads KAGVTQTPRYLIKTRGQQVTLSCSPISGHRSVSWYQQTPGQGLQFLFEYFSETQRNKGNFPGRFSGRQFSNSRSEMNVSTLELGDSALYLCASSLAGLSGANVLTFGAGSRLTVL.

The sample holds a few counts of this clonotype. This chain joins TRBV6-6 and TRBJ2-3; 8 bases agree with TRBD2. The V segment lost 6 bases and the J segment 5 bases; nucleotides outside the gene matches: 7. The CDR3 is 14 amino acids. Germline assignment: CDR1 MNHNY and CDR2 SVGAGI (reference sequence). CDR3 DNA: TGTGCCAGCAGACCCCGGGGGGGCAAAGATACGCAGTATTTT. It is translated as CASRPRGGKDTQYF.

The table lists this clonotype with many counts. The rearrangement uses TRBV20-1 and TRBJ2-3, with 13 bases that match TRBD2. The V gene end was trimmed by 6 bases and the J gene end by 9 bases; junction bases not matched to a gene: 6. The CDR3 totals 13 residues. Germline CDR1 DFQATT, CDR2 SNEGSKA (reference sequence). The CDR3 loop is CSASGTSGDTQYF. DNA of the CDR3: TGCAGTGCCTCGGGGACTAGCGGGGACACGCAGTATTTT.

Many counts were recorded for this clonotype. CDR3 DNA sequence: TGCGCCAGCAGCCAGTATGGAGGGACAGACGGCATCTACGAGCAGTACTTC. It codes for CASSQYGGTDGIYEQYF. This chain connects TRBV4-3 to TRBJ2-7; TRBD1 might be the D (7 bases). In germline, CDR1 is LGHNA, CDR2 YSLEER. This CDR3 contains 17 residues. Trimming shortened V by 3 bases and J by 3 bases, and 21 bases separated the two germline ends.

The CDR3 DNA sequence: TGTGCCTGGAGAGTGTCGGTGGAGGGCACTGAAGCTTTCTTT. Its protein product is CAWRVSVEGTEAFF. The gene calls are TRBV30 and TRBJ1-1; no clear D. This CDR3 has 14 residues. CDR1 is GTSNPN, CDR2 SVGIG, per germline (reference sequence). V was clipped by 3 bases and J by 4 bases, with 15 bases between them.

The V and J genes are TRBV12-3 or TRBV12-4 and TRBJ1-2, with D possibly matching TRBD1 (5 bases). The V end was cut by 6 bases, the J end by 2 bases, with 13 bases between. The CDR3 totals 14 residues. Here the CDR3 reads CASSPQGVNYGYTF. CDR3 DNA: TGTGCCAGCAGCCCCCAAGGGGTGAACTATGGCTACACCTTC.

This clonotype was recorded a few times. This chain connects TRBV5-1 to TRBJ2-1, with D possibly TRBD2 on 7 matching bases. CDR3 length: 15 residues. Trimming left V 5 bases short and J 4 bases short, with 16 bases between. Germline V CDR1 and CDR2: SGHRS, YFSETQ. The CDR3 DNA follows: TGCGCCAGCAGGGCTGGGGGGGGGCATTACAATGAGCAGTTCTTC. Translation gives CASRAGGGHYNEQFF.

The chain links TRBV6-2 or TRBV6-3 to TRBJ2-4, with D perhaps matching TRBD1 (6 bases). Deletions cut 6 bases from V and 0 bases from J, with 21 bases between. The CDR3 covers 18 residues. The germline gives CDR1 MNHEY, CDR2 SVGEGT. This CDR3 is CASSHATGLILAKNIQYF. CDR3 coding DNA: TGTGCCAGCAGCCATGCGACAGGACTTATACTAGCCAAAAACATTCAGTACTTC.

This clonotype has just a few counts. This sequence joins TRBV7-3 and TRBJ1-1; tentatively, D is TRBD1 (6 bases). V was trimmed by 5 bases and J by 1 base, leaving 17 bases between them. This CDR3 has 16 amino acids. Germline CDR1 SGHTA, CDR2 FQGTGA. In nucleotides, the CDR3 is TGTGCCAGCAGCCCGAATACAGGGAAAGCGAACACTGAAGCTTTCTTT. Protein sequence: CASSPNTGKANTEAFF.

This clonotype was recorded a few times. The chain has TRBV7-9 and TRBJ1-2; D remains ambiguous. With 6 bases removed from V and 6 bases from J, the gap between germline ends came to 11 bases. This CDR3 spans 12 amino acids. Per germline, CDR1 SEHNR and CDR2 FQNEAQ (reference sequence). CDR3 nucleotides: TGTGCCAGCAGTTATAACGCCCATGGCTACACCTTC. Translated: CASSYNAHGYTF.

This clonotype showed up just a few times. This chain uses TRBV5-1 with TRBJ2-4; no reliable D call. The CDR3 spans 15 residues. V was pared by 4 bases and J by 3 bases, with 14 bases between. Germline CDR1 reads SGHRS; CDR2 reads YFSETQ. The CDR3 reads CASSIRAGYKNIQYF. DNA of the CDR3: TGCGCCAGCAGCATTAGGGCAGGCTACAAAAACATTCAGTACTTC.

The V gene is TRBV18, the J gene TRBJ2-7; D call uncertain. The germline gives CDR1 KGHSH, CDR2 LQKENI. The V gene lost 2 bases and the J gene lost 3 bases, with 8 bases spanning the gap. The CDR3 has 13 residues. CDR3: CASSPKLFYEQYF. In DNA form, the CDR3 reads TGTGCCAGCTCACCAAAACTCTTCTACGAGCAGTACTTC.

The chain employs TRBV14 and TRBJ1-6; 7 nucleotides match TRBD1. This CDR3 has 17 residues. V shed 6 bases and J 0 bases; nucleotides not matched to a gene: 8. Germline V gene data show CDR1 as SGHDN and CDR2 as FVKESK. The CDR3 DNA sequence: TGTGCCAGCAGTCCCACGGACAGGAGCTCCTATAATTCACCCCTCCACTTT. This codes for CASSPTDRSSYNSPLHF.

The chain couples TRBV6-5 to TRBJ1-6; D unclear. CDR3 size: 14 residues. V was pared by 6 bases and J by 4 bases, with 10 bases between. Germline assignment: CDR1 MNHEY and CDR2 SVGAGI. The CDR3 sequence: CASREVTYNSPLHF. CDR3 sequence (DNA): TGTGCCAGCAGAGAGGTTACTTATAATTCACCCCTCCACTTT.

The chain is built from TRBV11-3 and TRBJ2-7, with D unclear. The germline CDR1 and CDR2 sequences are SGHNT and YENEEA. The CDR3 is made up of 13 amino acids. V was trimmed by 4 bases and J by 3 bases, leaving 10 bases between them. CDR3 bases: TGTGCCAGCAGCTCCAGAGACGGCTACGAGCAGTACTTC. Protein product: CASSSRDGYEQYF.